Below, one T cell receptor (beta chain) is given with its context. Antigen unknown. Unmatched junction bases numbered 5, after V lost 5 bases and J lost 0 bases. Germline V gene sequence: CDR1 MDHEN, CDR2 SYDVKM. CDR3 length equals 16 residues. Noted time point: newly diagnosed GD, antithyroid drugs for less than 3 months. The TCR library was prepared using RNA isolated from PBMCs. These data come from a study of regulatory T cells in long-lasting Graves disease. On the study more broadly: Patients newly diagnosed with Graves' had been on antithyroid drugs for under 3 months.

Findings and caveats of the study: Analyses excluded thyroid tissue, covering peripheral blood alone.

Arm-PCR of CDR3 regions with iRepertoire HTBI primers generated TCR beta libraries. Each CDR3 protein is one row after TCRdb ran MiXCR on the multiplex PCR reads. The profile covers about 440,000 distinct CDR3 sequences, with more than 12% appearing a single time and 16% taken by the ten largest. These data were likewise used in another study, on T cells in Graves' hyperthyroidism and ophthalmopathy. That work adds: HTBI primers were the set used in a first-round RT-PCR of the TCR CDR3. Blood also showed most of the thyroid clonotypes that were expanded above 0.001.

The sequences come from peripheral blood mononuclear cells (PBMCs), collected at new diagnosis, from a patient treated with antithyroid drugs. This chain links TRBV28 with TRBJ1-3; 9 bases map to TRBD1. The source of this sequence is a woman in her 30s with Graves disease. The CDR3 DNA sequence: TGTGCCAGCAGTCCCTGGGACAGGGCCTCTGGAAACACCATATATTTT. Protein sequence: CASSPWDRASGNTIYF.